One and the same sample provided the 18 T cell receptor beta chains below, sequenced in a study of T cells after yellow fever vaccination. TCRdb reprocessed the 5' RACE reads with MiXCR, giving one entry per CDR3 protein. The table includes some 600,000 distinct CDR3 sequences, roughly a sixth detected once. The source material was PBMCs, sampled around 5 days after the first yellow fever vaccination. These receptors all stem from a man between 18 and 29 years old who received the YFV17D yellow fever vaccine.

The chain carries TRBV7-9 and TRBJ1-6, with D unresolved. V gave up 5 bases and J gave up 5 bases, with 13 bases separating them. CDR1 and CDR2 from the germline V gene are SEHNR and FQNEAQ (reference sequence). The CDR3 has 15 residues. In DNA, the CDR3 is TGTGCCAGCAGCCCCCCGGTCGGGAATAATTCACCCCTCCACTTT. Protein: CASSPPVGNNSPLHF.

This clonotype was found a few times. One end of the junction does not line up with germline, which may come from a read error. The chain uses TRBV14 and TRBJ2-5; no reliable D call. Germline V lookup: CDR1 SGHDN, CDR2 FVKESK. There are 16 residues in the CDR3. For the CDR3, the DNA is TGTGCCAGCAGCCAAGATTCGGGCGGAAGCCAAGGGACCCAGTACTTC. Its protein product is CASSQDSGGSQGTQYF.

This clonotype appeared many times. The rearrangement uses TRBV4-3 and TRBJ2-3; D is unresolved. The germline CDR1 and CDR2 sequences are LGHNA and YSLEER. V lost 1 base, J lost 2 bases, and 19 bases lay in between. The CDR3 totals 18 residues. CDR3 sequence: CASSQARMDGRNTDTQYF. The DNA for the CDR3 is TGCGCCAGCAGCCAAGCGAGAATGGACGGACGTAACACAGATACGCAGTATTTT.

The genes are TRBV4-2 and TRBJ2-1; 10 positions match TRBD1. V dropped 4 bases and J dropped 7; count of bases not matched to a gene: 13. The CDR3 is 17 amino acids. Germline values: CDR1 LGHNA, CDR2 YNFKEQ. CDR3 bases: TGTGCCAGCAGCCCTAGATGGAGACAGGGGGCGGGGAATGAGCAGTTCTTC. As protein: CASSPRWRQGAGNEQFF.

This rearrangement joins TRBV10-3 to TRBJ2-7, with TRBD1 identical over 7 bases. Trimming took 7 bases from V and 1 from J; bases not matched to a gene: 10. Germline CDR1 is ENHRY and CDR2 is SYGVKD. The CDR3 runs 15 residues. The chain's CDR3 is CAITEDRDGSYEQYV. CDR3 nucleotides: TGTGCCATCACTGAAGACAGGGACGGGTCCTACGAGCAGTACGTC.

The rearrangement links TRBV6-1 to TRBJ1-2; a possible D gene is TRBD1 (6 bases). There are 13 residues in the CDR3. The V gene lost 9 bases and the J gene lost 0 bases, with 11 bases spanning the gap. Germline CDR1 reads MNHNS; CDR2 reads SASEGT. The CDR3 reads CASTTGPNYGYTF. DNA for the CDR3: TGTGCCAGTACGACAGGACCTAACTATGGCTACACCTTC.

The CDR3 bases are TGCAGCGGTTACACGGAAAAACTGTTTTTT. Translating gives CSGYTEKLFF. This sequence joins TRBV29-1 and TRBJ1-4; D uncertain. The CDR3 runs to 10 residues. Germline CDR1 and CDR2: SQVTM and ANQGSEA. V lost 7 bases, J lost 8 bases, and 8 bases lay in between.

This clonotype was seen a few times. This chain links TRBV7-9 with TRBJ1-2; D not resolved. V gave up 2 bases and J gave up 1 base, with 8 bases separating them. CDR1 SEHNR and CDR2 FQNEAQ come from the germline V gene (reference sequence). This CDR3 spans 14 amino acids. The chain's CDR3 is CASSLRTLNYGYTF. The DNA of the CDR3 is TGTGCCAGCAGCTTACGGACCCTTAACTATGGCTACACCTTC.

The chain carries TRBV4-3 and TRBJ1-2; weak D call: TRBD1 (6 bases). Germline assignment: CDR1 LGHNA and CDR2 YSLEER. Trimming took off 4 bases at V and 4 bases at J, with 13 bases between the two ends. This CDR3 is 14 amino acids long. The CDR3 DNA is TGCGCCAGCAGCCGGCAGACAGGCACCTATGGCTACACCTTC. Translating gives CASSRQTGTYGYTF.

This rearrangement joins TRBV6-5 to TRBJ1-2; D call uncertain. V was clipped by 0 bases and J by 7 bases, with 15 bases between them. The CDR3 sequence is 15 residues long. The germline CDR1 and CDR2 sequences are MNHEY and SVGAGI. The CDR3 bases are TGTGCCAGCAGTTACTCGAAGGTGTCCAGCTCTGGCTACACCTTC. Protein sequence: CASSYSKVSSSGYTF.

This clonotype was seen ten or more times. The chain links TRBV5-1 to TRBJ2-1; TRBD1 matches at 7 bases. The V and J ends lost 3 bases and 7 bases, in that order; junction bases with no gene match: 7. This CDR3 spans 14 amino acids. Germline V gene sequence: CDR1 SGHRS, CDR2 YFSETQ. The CDR3 spells CASSWGQKWNEQFF. The CDR3 DNA sequence: TGCGCCAGCAGCTGGGGACAGAAGTGGAATGAGCAGTTCTTC.

V usage is TRBV7-9 and J usage is TRBJ1-2; D perhaps matches TRBD1 (6 bases). Germline values: CDR1 SEHNR, CDR2 FQNEAQ (reference sequence). Trimming stripped 5 bases from V and 7 bases from J, with 14 bases between. This CDR3 spans 13 amino acids. CDR3 in amino acids: CASSIEDSSGYTF. The CDR3 nucleotides are TGTGCCAGCAGCATAGAGGACAGCAGTGGCTACACCTTC.

This clonotype was picked up a small number of times. The chain has TRBV15 and TRBJ1-3; 9 bases fit TRBD1. J lost 8 bases, V lost 0 bases, and 2 bases had no gene match. This CDR3 comprises 14 residues. In germline, CDR1 is LNHNV, CDR2 YYDKDF (reference sequence). CDR3 sequence: CATSREQGADTIYF. Here the CDR3 DNA reads TGTGCCACCAGCAGAGAACAGGGGGCAGACACCATATATTTT. The entire variable domain, with the rest obtained from reference TRBV15 and TRBJ1-3, is as follows: DAMVIQNPRYQVTQFGKPVTLSCSQTLNHNVMYWYQQKSSQAPKLLFHYYDKDFNNEADTPDNFQSRRPNTSFCFLDIRSPGLGDTAMYLCATSREQGADTIYFGEGSWLTVV.

This chain connects TRBV6-2 or TRBV6-3 to TRBJ2-5; 7 bases align to TRBD1. This CDR3 has 16 residues. The J segment lost 0 bases and the V segment lost 6 bases, leaving 10 bases of the junction unmatched. Per germline, CDR1 MNHEY and CDR2 SVGEGT. The CDR3 loop is CASRSILQGHQETQYF. The DNA for the CDR3 is TGTGCCAGCAGGAGCATACTACAGGGGCACCAAGAGACCCAGTACTTC.

This clonotype was counted a few times. The gene calls are TRBV10-2 and TRBJ2-3; 8 positions match TRBD2. This CDR3 is built from 16 residues. V lost 5 bases and J lost 1; bases outside the gene matches: 8. Germline V gives CDR1 WSHSY, CDR2 SAAADI. CDR3 bases: TGCGCCAGCAGTACAAGCGGGGGTCTCGGCACAGATACGCAGTATTTT. This gives the protein CASSTSGGLGTDTQYF.

The rearrangement uses TRBV6-1 and TRBJ2-6; D is ambiguous. Looked up from germline, CDR1 is MNHNS and CDR2 is SASEGT. V lost 8 bases and J lost 1, with 9 bases in between. The CDR3 is 14 residues long. Here the CDR3 reads CASLSPSGANVLTF. The CDR3 nucleotides are TGTGCCAGCCTGTCCCCTTCTGGGGCCAACGTCCTGACTTTC.

This clonotype has more than one count but fewer than ten. This chain links TRBV20-1 with TRBJ2-6; D is undetermined. CDR1 DFQATT and CDR2 SNEGSKA come from the germline V gene (reference sequence). The CDR3 runs to 13 residues. CDR3 sequence reads: CIAALSGANVLTF. CDR3 nucleotide sequence: TGCATCGCCGCATTATCCGGGGCCAACGTCCTGACTTTC.

The chain uses TRBV12-3 or TRBV12-4 and TRBJ2-5; 9 bases match TRBD1. The CDR3 spans 15 residues. J gave up 5 bases and V 6 bases, and 10 bases lay outside the gene matches. The CDR3 nucleotides are TGTGCCAGCAGGGATCGGACAGGGGACGGGGAGACCCAGTACTTC. As protein: CASRDRTGDGETQYF.